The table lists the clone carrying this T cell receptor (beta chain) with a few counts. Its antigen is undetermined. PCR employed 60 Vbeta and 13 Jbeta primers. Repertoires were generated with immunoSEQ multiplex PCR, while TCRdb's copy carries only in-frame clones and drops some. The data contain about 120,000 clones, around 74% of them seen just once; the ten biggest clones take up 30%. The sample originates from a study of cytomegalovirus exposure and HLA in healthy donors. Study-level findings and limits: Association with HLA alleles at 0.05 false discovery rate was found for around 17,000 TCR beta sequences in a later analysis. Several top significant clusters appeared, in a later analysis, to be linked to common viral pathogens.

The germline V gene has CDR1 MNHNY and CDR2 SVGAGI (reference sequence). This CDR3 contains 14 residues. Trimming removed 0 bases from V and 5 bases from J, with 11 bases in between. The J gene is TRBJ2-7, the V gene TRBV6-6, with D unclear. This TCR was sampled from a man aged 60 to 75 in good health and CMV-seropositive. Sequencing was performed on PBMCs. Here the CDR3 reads CASSYSTNPDEQYF. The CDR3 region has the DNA TGTGCCAGCAGTTACTCCACTAATCCCGACGAGCAGTACTTC.